Presented here are 5 T cell receptor beta chains from one specimen sequenced in a study of blood T cells in healthy people across ages. With a J-beta primer mix and a sample-barcoded 5' primer, a second PCR ran about 7 to 12 cycles. TCRdb analysed the 5' RACE reads with MiXCR anew, one entry per CDR3 protein. This table has about 780,000 distinct CDR3 sequences, more than 25% appearing once. The same specimen was also included in a second study, on T cells of mothers and their children.

Sequencing used blood. The source is a boy between 10 and 17 years old in good health.

The gene calls are TRBV12-3 or TRBV12-4 and TRBJ2-1; possible D gene TRBD1, 6 bases. The CDR3 runs 14 residues. V lost 5 bases and J lost 5, with 13 bases in between. The CDR3 DNA reads as TGTGCCAGCAGTCCGAGGGGGTACAACAATGAGCAGTTCTTC. It translates to CASSPRGYNNEQFF.

This chain connects TRBV29-1 to TRBJ2-7, with 10 bases aligning to TRBD2. J was trimmed by 6 bases and V by 3 bases; bases with no gene match: 5. This CDR3 has 13 amino acids. In germline, CDR1 is SQVTM, CDR2 ANQGSEA. The CDR3 DNA sequence: TGCAGCGTTGAGGCTAGCGGGGGAGGCGAGCAGTACTTC. This encodes CSVEASGGGEQYF.

This clonotype turned up a few times. At one of its ends the junction is not consistent with the germline gene, which may arise from a read error. The rearrangement joins TRBV11-2 to TRBJ2-1, with 8 nucleotides matching TRBD2. CDR3 length: 15 amino acids. Looked up from germline, CDR1 is SGHAT and CDR2 is FQNNGV. CDR3 coding DNA: TGTGCCCGCAGCTTAGCGGGGCTGGAGCGGAATGAGCAGTTCTTC. This gives the protein CARSLAGLERNEQFF.

This clonotype was recorded many times. The genes are TRBV5-1 and TRBJ2-7, with D possibly being TRBD1 (6 bases). In germline, CDR1 is SGHRS, CDR2 YFSETQ. This CDR3 is 15 amino acids long. V dropped 1 base and J dropped 4 bases, with 15 bases sitting between them. CDR3 coding DNA: TGCGCCAGCAGCTTGTTAGCAGGGGTCTCGTACGAGCAGTACTTC. It translates to CASSLLAGVSYEQYF.

The J gene is TRBJ1-2, the V gene TRBV18; 7 bases match TRBD1. This CDR3 has 13 residues. V trimming: 4 bases; J trimming: 8 bases; junction bases outside the gene matches: 7. CDR1 is KGHSH, CDR2 LQKENI, per germline. The CDR3 coding sequence is TGTGCCAGCTCACGGGACAGCCTCGAGGGCTACACCTTC. It translates to CASSRDSLEGYTF.